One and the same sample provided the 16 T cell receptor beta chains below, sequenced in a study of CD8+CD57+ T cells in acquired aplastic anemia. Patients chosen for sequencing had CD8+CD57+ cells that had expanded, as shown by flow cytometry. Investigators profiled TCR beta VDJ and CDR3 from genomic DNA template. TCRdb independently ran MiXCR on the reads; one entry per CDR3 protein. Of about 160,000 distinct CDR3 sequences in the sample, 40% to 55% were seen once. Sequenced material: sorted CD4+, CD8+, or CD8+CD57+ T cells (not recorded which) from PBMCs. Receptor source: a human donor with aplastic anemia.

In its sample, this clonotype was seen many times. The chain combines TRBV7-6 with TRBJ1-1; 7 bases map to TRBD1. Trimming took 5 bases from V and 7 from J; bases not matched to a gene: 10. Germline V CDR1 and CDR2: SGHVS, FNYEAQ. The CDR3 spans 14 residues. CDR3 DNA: TGTGCCAGCAGCCCTGGGAGGGGGCGGGATGAAGCTTTCTTT. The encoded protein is CASSPGRGRDEAFF.

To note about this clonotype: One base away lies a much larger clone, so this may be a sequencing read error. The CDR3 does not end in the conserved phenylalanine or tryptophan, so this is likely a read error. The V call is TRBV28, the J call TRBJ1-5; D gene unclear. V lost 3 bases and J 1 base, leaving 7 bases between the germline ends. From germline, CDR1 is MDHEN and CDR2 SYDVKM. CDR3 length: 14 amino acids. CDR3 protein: CASSFFISNQPQHL. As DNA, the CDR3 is TGTGCCAGCAGTTTTTTCATAAGCAATCAGCCCCAGCATCTT.

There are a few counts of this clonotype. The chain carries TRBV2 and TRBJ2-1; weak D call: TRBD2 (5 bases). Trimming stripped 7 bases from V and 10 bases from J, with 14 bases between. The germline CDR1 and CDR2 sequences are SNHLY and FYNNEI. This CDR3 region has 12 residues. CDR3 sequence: CASMAARREQFF. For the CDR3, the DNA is TGTGCCAGCATGGCCGCCAGGAGGGAGCAGTTCTTC.

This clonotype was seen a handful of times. DNA for the CDR3: TGTGCCACCGCTCAGATAGCGGGAGGCGAGCAGTACTTC. Amino acids: CATAQIAGGEQYF. The chain uses TRBV24-1 and TRBJ2-7; 10 bases fit TRBD2. Losses at the gene ends were 9 bases for V and 6 bases for J; bases not matched to a gene: 7. Germline CDR1 KGHDR, CDR2 SFDVKD. The CDR3 spans 13 residues.

The chain's CDR3 is CAISDPVGRNTEAFF. The CDR3 coding sequence is TGTGCCATCAGTGACCCCGTGGGTAGGAACACTGAAGCTTTCTTT. V and J are TRBV10-3 and TRBJ1-1; D not resolved. V lost 3 bases and J lost 1, with 12 bases in between. Per germline, CDR1 ENHRY and CDR2 SYGVKD. The CDR3 runs 15 residues.

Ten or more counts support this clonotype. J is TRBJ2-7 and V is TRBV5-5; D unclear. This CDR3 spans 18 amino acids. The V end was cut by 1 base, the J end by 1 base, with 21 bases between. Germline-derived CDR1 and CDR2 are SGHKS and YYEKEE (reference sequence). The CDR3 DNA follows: TGTGCCAGCAGCTTGTCCGTGTCGGGCCACTCGACGTCCTACGAGCAGTACTTC. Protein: CASSLSVSGHSTSYEQYF.

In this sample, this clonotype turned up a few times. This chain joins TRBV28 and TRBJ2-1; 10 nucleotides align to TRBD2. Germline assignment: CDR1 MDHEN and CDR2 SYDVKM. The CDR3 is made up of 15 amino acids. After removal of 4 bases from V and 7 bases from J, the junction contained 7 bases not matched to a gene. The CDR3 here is CASSSTSGKWNEQFF. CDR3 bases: TGTGCCAGCAGTTCCACTAGCGGGAAATGGAATGAGCAGTTCTTC.

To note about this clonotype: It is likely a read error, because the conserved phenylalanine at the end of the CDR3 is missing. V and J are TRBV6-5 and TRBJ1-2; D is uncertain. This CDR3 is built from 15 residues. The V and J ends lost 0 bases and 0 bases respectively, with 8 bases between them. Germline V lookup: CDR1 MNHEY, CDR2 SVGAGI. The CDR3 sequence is CASSYSTSSNYGYTS. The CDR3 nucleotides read TGTGCCAGCAGTTACTCGACCAGTTCTAACTATGGCTACACCTCC.

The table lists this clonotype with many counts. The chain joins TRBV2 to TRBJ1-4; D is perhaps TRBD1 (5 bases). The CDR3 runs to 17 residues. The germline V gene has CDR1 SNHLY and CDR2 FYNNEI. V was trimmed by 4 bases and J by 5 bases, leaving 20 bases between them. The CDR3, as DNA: TGTGCCAGCAGTGGAAAATCCGGGACGGCGGGGAATGAAAAACTGTTTTTT. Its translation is CASSGKSGTAGNEKLFF.

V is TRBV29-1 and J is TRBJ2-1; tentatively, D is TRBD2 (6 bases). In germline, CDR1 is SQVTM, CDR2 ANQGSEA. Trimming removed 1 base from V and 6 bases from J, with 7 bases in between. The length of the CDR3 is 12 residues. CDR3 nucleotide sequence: TGCAGCGTTGAAGGGGACTCCAATGAGCAGTTCTTC. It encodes CSVEGDSNEQFF.

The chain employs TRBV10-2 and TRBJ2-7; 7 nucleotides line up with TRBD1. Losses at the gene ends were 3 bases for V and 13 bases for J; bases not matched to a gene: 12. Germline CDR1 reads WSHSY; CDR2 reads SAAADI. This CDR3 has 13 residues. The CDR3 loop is CASSDGPGTAGYF. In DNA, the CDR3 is TGCGCCAGCAGTGACGGACCCGGGACAGCAGGATACTTC.

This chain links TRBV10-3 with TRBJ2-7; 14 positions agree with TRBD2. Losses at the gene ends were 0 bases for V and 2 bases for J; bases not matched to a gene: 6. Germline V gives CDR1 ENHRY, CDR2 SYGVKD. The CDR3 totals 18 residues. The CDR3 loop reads CAISESMGLAGDPYEQYF. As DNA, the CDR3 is TGTGCCATCAGTGAGTCGATGGGACTAGCGGGAGACCCCTACGAGCAGTACTTC.

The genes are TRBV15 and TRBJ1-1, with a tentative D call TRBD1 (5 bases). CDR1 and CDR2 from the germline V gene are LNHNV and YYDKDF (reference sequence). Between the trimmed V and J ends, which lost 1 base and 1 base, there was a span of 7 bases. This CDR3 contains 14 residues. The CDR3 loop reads CATSRAGTNTEAFF. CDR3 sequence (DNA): TGTGCCACCAGCAGAGCGGGGACGAACACTGAAGCTTTCTTT. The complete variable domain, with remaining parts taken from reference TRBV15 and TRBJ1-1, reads DAMVIQNPRYQVTQFGKPVTLSCSQTLNHNVMYWYQQKSSQAPKLLFHYYDKDFNNEADTPDNFQSRRPNTSFCFLDIRSPGLGDTAMYLCATSRAGTNTEAFFGQGTRLTVV.

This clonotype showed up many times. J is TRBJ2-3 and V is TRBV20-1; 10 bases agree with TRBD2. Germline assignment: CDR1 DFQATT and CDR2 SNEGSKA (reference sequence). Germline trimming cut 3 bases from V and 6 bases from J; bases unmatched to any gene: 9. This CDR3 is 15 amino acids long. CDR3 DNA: TGCAGTGCTAGGAAAGCGGGAGGGCCGCCCGATACGCAGTATTTT. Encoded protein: CSARKAGGPPDTQYF.

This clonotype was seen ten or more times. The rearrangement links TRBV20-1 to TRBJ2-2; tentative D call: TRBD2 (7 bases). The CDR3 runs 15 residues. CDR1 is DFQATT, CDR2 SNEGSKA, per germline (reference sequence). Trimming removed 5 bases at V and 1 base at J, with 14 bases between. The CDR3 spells CSAYRDYLNTGELFF. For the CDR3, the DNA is TGCAGTGCTTACAGGGACTACCTGAACACCGGGGAGCTGTTTTTT.

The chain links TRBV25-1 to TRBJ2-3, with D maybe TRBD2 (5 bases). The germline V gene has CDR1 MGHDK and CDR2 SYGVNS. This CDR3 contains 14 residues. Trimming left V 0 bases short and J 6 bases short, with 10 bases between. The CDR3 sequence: CASSEYGRRDTQYF. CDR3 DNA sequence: TGTGCCAGCAGTGAATATGGTCGGAGGGATACGCAGTATTTT.